This T cell receptor (beta chain) was found in a study of breast tumors, draining lymph nodes, adjacent tissues. Samples came from axillary lymph nodes draining the breast cancer. Each CDR3 protein is one row after TCRdb ran MiXCR on the multiplex PCR reads. The table has approximately 190,000 distinct CDR3 sequences, 25% to 40% seen once. This clonotype has ten or more counts. This CDR3 comprises 14 residues. V lost 0 bases and J 0 bases, leaving 4 bases between the germline ends. Germline V lookup: CDR1 KGHSH, CDR2 LQKENI. The sequenced sample was axillary lymph node tissue. The receptor comes from a female donor with breast cancer. Some clones in this sample may be carry-over from other donors' samples. The rearrangement links TRBV18 to TRBJ2-3; D call uncertain. CDR3: CASSPPGSTDTQYF. The CDR3 bases are TGTGCCAGCTCACCACCGGGGAGCACAGATACGCAGTATTTT.